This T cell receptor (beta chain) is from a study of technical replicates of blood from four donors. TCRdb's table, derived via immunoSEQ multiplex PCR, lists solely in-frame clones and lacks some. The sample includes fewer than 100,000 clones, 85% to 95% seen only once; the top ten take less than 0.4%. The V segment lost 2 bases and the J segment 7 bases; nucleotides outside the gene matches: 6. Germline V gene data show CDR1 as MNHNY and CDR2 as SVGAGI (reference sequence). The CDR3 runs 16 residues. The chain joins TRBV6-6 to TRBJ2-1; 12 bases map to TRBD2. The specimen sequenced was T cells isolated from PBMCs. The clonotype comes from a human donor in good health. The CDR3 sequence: CASSYGASGRVNEQFF. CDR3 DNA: TGTGCCAGCAGTTACGGGGCTAGCGGGAGGGTTAATGAGCAGTTCTTC.